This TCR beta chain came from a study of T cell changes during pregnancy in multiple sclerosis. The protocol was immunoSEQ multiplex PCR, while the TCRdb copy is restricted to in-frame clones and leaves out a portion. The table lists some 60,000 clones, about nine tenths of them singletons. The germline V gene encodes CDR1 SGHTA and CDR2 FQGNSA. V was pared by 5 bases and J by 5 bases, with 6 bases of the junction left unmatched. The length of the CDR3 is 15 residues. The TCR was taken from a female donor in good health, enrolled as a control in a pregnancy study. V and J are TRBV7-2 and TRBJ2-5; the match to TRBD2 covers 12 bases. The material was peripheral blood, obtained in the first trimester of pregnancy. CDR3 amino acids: CASSPSGLAGETQYF. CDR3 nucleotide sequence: TGTGCCAGCAGCCCCAGCGGACTAGCGGGGGAGACCCAGTACTTC.